Given below is one T cell receptor (beta chain) in context. This entry comes from a study of blood T cell repertoires in COVID-19. About the research overall: Acute and convalescent COVID-19 specimens originated in the United States, Italy and Spain. Sources were T cells, B-cell-depleted T cells, or PBMCs; the material itself was cDNA or gDNA.

In the original analysis: Counts of nucleated cells, estimated from reference gene primer amplification, were obtained. The data were produced by immunoSEQ multiplex PCR, yet TCRdb's version contains in-frame clones alone and is incomplete. The V and J calls and clone size are taken from that table; D and trimming were inferred from the DNA. The sample contains 200,000 to 250,000 clones, around 90% of which appear only once. Looked up from germline, CDR1 is SGHTS and CDR2 is YDEGEE. The CDR3 has 16 amino acids. The V and J ends lost 0 bases and 2 bases respectively, with 14 bases between them. This sequence originates from a man in his fifties or sixties who had recovered from COVID-19. The source material was peripheral blood. V and J are TRBV5-8 and TRBJ1-1; unclear D gene. The CDR3 spells CASSLEVWTGNTEAFF. CDR3 coding DNA: TGTGCCAGCAGCTTGGAAGTCTGGACGGGAAACACTGAAGCTTTCTTT.